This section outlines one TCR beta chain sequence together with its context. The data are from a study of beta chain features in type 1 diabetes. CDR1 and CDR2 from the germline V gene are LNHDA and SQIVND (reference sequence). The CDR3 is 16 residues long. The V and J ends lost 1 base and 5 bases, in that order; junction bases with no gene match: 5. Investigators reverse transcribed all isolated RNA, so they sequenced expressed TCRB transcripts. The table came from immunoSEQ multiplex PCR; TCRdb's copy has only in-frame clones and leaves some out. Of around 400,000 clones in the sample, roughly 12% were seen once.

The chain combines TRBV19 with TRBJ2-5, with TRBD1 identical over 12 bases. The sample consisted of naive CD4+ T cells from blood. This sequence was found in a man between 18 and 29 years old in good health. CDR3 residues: CASSIGDRGRWETQYF. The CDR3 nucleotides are TGTGCCAGTAGTATAGGGGACAGGGGGCGCTGGGAGACCCAGTACTTC. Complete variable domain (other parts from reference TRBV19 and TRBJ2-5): DGGITQSPKYLFRKEGQNVTLSCEQNLNHDAMYWYRQDPGQGLRLIYYSQIVNDFQKGDIAEGYSVSREKKESFPLTVTSAQKNPTAFYLCASSIGDRGRWETQYFGPGTRLLVL.